This TCR beta chain comes out of a study of vaccination and CD4 T cells after COVID-19. Whole-study context: Mild disease affected 8 or 9 convalescent patients and severe disease one, all SARS-CoV-2 positive by nasal swab PCR.

Trimming left V 2 bases short and J 6 bases short, with 17 bases between. The germline gives CDR1 LNHNV, CDR2 YYDKDF (reference sequence). The CDR3 loop spans 16 amino acids. Regarding the study as a whole: Only post-vaccination samples contained a median approximately 84% of the reactive clones in convalescent patients.

Treatment specified: approximately 11-day PBMC culture with coronavirus spike peptide pools or control peptides (ViraFEST assay). On this clonotype itself: Antigen: not known.

The assay that was used to sequence DNA from cultured CD4+ T cells was the Oncomine TCR Beta short-read assay. TCRdb fed the PCR reads into MiXCR, producing one record per CDR3 protein. The sample records several thousand distinct CDR3 sequences, 65% to 75% being singletons. The V call is TRBV15, the J call TRBJ2-1; TRBD1 is a possible D gene (6 bases). Sequencing was performed on cultured CD4+ T cells from blood, taken after SARS-CoV-2 vaccination. This TCR derives from a human donor with COVID-19. In nucleotides, the CDR3 is TGTGCCACCAGCAGAACTACAGGGAAACGATCCAATGAGCAGTTCTTC. The encoded protein is CATSRTTGKRSNEQFF.